The sequence of this T cell receptor (beta chain) was determined in a study of Ad26.COV2.S vaccination and SARS-CoV-2 variants. Study background: Donor was one of the participants in the Ad26.COV2.S arm of the COV1001 trial. General study results and limits: Vaccine recipients had higher spike-specific TCR breadth than placebo recipients.

As for treatment: around 19 received Ad26.COV2.S at low or high dose, single or two shots; several received placebo; per-sample allocation not given. Sampling happened 63 days after the first vaccine or placebo injection. An Ad26 vector expressing Wuhan-strain SARS-CoV-2 spike constituted the vaccine. CDR1 is MNHEY, CDR2 SVGEGT, per germline. The CDR3 loop spans 15 amino acids. With 5 bases clipped from V and 2 bases from J, the junction kept 9 bases outside the gene matches. Points on this clone: Antigen unknown.

This table comes from immunoSEQ multiplex PCR, and its TCRdb copy is limited to in-frame clones, with some not included. The table lists over 450,000 clones, 89% of them singletons. Sequences were derived from peripheral blood, sampled in a trial of Ad26.COV2.S vaccine versus placebo. The chain combines TRBV6-2 or TRBV6-3 with TRBJ2-7; 7 bases agree with TRBD2. The TCR comes from a person aged 18 to 65 who received the Ad26.COV2.S COVID-19 vaccine or a placebo. This CDR3 is CASSRMRGSAYEQYF. In DNA, the CDR3 is TGTGCCAGCAGTCGGATGCGGGGGTCCGCCTACGAGCAGTACTTC.